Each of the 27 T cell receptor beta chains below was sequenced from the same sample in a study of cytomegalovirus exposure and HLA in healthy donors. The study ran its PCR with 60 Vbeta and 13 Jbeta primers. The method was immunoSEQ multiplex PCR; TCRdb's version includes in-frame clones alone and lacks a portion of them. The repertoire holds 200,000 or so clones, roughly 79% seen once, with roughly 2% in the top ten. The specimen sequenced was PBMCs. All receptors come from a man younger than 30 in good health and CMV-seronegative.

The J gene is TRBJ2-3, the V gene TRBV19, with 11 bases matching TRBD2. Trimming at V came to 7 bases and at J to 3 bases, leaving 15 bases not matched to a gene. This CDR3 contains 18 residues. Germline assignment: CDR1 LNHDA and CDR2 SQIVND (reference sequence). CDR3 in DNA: TGTGCCAGTACCTCTATCCTTAGCGGGGGGGCCCCGACAGATACGCAGTATTTT. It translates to CASTSILSGGAPTDTQYF.

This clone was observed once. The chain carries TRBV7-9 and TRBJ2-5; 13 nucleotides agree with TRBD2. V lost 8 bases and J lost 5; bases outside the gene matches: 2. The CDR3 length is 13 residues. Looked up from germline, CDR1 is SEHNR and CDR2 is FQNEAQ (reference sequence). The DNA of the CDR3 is TGTGCCAGCCGGACTAGCGGGAGTGAGACCCAGTACTTC. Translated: CASRTSGSETQYF. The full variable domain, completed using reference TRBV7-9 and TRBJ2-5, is DTGVSQNPRHKITKRGQNVTFRCDPISEHNRLYWYRQTLGQGPEFLTYFQNEAQLEKSRLLSDRFSAERPKGSFSTLEIQRTEQGDSAMYLCASRTSGSETQYFGPGTRLLVL.

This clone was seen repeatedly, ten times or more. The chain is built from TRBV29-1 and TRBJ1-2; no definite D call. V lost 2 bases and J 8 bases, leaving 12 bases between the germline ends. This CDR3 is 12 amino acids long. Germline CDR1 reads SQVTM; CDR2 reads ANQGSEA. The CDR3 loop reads CSVESLGEGYTF. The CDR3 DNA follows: TGCAGCGTTGAATCGCTCGGGGAAGGCTACACCTTC.

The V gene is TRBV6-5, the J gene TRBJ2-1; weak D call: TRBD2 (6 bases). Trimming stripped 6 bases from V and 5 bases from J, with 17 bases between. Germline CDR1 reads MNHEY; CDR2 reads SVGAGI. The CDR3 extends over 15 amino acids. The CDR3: CASSPDGGFHNEQFF. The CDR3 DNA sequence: TGTGCCAGCAGCCCGGATGGAGGGTTCCACAATGAGCAGTTCTTC.

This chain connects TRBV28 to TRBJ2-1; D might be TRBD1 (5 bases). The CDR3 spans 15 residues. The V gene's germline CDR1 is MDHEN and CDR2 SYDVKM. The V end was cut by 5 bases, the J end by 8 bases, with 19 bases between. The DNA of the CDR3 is TGTGCCAGCAGTCAAGGGGCGCTTGATGAGGATGAGCAGTTCTTC. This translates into CASSQGALDEDEQFF.

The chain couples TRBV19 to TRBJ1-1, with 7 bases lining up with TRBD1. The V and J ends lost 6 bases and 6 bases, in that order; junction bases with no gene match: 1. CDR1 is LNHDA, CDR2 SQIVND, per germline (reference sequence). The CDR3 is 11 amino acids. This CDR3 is CASRGGAEAFF. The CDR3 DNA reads TGTGCCAGTAGAGGGGGCGCTGAAGCTTTCTTT. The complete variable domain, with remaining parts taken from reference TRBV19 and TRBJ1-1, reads DGGITQSPKYLFRKEGQNVTLSCEQNLNHDAMYWYRQDPGQGLRLIYYSQIVNDFQKGDIAEGYSVSREKKESFPLTVTSAQKNPTAFYLCASRGGAEAFFGQGTRLTVV.

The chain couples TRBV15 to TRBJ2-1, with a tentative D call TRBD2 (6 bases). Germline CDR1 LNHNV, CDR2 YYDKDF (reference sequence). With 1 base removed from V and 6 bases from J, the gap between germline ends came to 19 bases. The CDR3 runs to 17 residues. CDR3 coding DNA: TGTGCCACCAGCAGAGCCCTCGGCGGAGGGCCAGGCAATGAGCAGTTCTTC. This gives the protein CATSRALGGGPGNEQFF.

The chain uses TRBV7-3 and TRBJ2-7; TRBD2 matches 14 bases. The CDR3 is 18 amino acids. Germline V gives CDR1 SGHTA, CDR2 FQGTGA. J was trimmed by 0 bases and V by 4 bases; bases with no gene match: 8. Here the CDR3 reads CASSSPGLAGEGSYEQYF. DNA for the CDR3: TGTGCCAGCAGCTCCCCGGGACTAGCGGGAGAAGGCTCCTACGAGCAGTACTTC.

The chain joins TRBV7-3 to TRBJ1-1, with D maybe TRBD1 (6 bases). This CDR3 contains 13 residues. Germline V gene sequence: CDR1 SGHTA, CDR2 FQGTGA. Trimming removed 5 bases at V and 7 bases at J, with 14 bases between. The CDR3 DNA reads TGTGCCAGCAGCCCCAGGACAGATCTTGAAGCTTTCTTT. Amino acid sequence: CASSPRTDLEAFF.

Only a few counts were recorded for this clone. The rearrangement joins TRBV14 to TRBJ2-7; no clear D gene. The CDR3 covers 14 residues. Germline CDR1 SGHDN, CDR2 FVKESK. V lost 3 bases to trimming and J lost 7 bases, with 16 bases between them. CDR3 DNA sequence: TGTGCCAGCAGCCAGGCTCTCCGATCGAAAGAGCAGTACTTC. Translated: CASSQALRSKEQYF. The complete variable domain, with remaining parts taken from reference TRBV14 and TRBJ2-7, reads EAGVTQFPSHSVIEKGQTVTLRCDPISGHDNLYWYRRVMGKEIKFLLHFVKESKQDESGMPNNRFLAERTGGTYSTLKVQPAELEDSGVYFCASSQALRSKEQYFGPGTRLTVT.

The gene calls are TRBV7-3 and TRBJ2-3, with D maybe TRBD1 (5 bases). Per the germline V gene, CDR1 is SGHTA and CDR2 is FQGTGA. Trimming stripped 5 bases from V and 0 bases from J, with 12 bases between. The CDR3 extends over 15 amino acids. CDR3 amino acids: CASSLGAVSTDTQYF. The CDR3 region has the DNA TGTGCCAGCAGCCTAGGGGCCGTCAGCACAGATACGCAGTATTTT.

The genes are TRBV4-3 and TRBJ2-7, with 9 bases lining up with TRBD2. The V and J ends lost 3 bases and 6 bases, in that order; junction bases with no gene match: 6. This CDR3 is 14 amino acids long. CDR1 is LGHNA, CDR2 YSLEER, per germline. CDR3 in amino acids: CASSQPGTSREQYF. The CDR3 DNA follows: TGCGCCAGCAGCCAGCCCGGGACTAGCCGCGAGCAGTACTTC.

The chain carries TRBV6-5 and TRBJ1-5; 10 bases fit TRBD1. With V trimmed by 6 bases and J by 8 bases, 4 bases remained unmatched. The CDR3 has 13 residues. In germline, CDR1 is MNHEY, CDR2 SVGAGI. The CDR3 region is CASSGTGVEPQHF. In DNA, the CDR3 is TGTGCCAGCAGCGGGACAGGGGTTGAGCCCCAGCATTTT.

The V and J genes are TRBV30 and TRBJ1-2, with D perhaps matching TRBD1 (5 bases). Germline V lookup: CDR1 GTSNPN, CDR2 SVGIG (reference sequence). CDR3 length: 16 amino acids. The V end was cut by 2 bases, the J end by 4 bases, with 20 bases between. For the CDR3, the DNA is TGTGCCTGGAGTCAGCCCCGGCGGGGCCATGGCTATGGCTACACCTTC. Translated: CAWSQPRRGHGYGYTF.

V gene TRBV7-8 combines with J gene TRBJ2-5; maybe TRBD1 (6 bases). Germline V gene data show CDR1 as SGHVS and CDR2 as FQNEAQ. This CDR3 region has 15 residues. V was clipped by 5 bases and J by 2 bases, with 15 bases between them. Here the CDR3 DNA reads TGTGCCAGCAGCCCAGCCGGGACACAACAAGAGACCCAGTACTTC. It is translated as CASSPAGTQQETQYF.

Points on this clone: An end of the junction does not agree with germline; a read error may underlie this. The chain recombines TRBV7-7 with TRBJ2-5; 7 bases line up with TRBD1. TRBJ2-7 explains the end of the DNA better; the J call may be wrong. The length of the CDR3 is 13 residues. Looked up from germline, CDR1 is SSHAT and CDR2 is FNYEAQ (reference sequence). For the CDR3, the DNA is TGTGCTAGCAGCTTAGGGACAGCTTACGAGCAGTACTTC. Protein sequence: CASSLGTAYEQYF.

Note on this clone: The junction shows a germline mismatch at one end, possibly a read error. CDR3 loop: CASSIGTRNSEAFF. CDR3 sequence (DNA): TGTGCCAGCAGCATTGGGACAAGGAACAGTGAAGCTTTCTTT. The V gene is TRBV13, the J gene TRBJ1-1; a weak D match, TRBD1 (6 bases). Germline V gene sequence: CDR1 PRHDT, CDR2 FYEKMQ (reference sequence). This CDR3 has 14 residues.

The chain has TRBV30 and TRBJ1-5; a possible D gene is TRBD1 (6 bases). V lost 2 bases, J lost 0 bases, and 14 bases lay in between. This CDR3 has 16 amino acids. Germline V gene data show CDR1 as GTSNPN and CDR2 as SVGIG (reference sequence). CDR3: CAWSIPGHRSNQPQHF. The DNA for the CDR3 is TGTGCCTGGAGTATACCGGGACACCGTAGCAATCAGCCCCAGCATTTT.

DNA for the CDR3: TGCGCCAGCAGCCAAGCTGAACCCGGGACAGGGATCGGGTTTTACGAGCAGTACTTC. Translation: CASSQAEPGTGIGFYEQYF. V is TRBV4-3 and J is TRBJ2-7; 9 nucleotides match TRBD1. Germline trimming cut 1 base from V and 4 bases from J; bases unmatched to any gene: 17. Germline loops: CDR1 LGHNA, CDR2 YSLEER. The CDR3 is made up of 19 amino acids.

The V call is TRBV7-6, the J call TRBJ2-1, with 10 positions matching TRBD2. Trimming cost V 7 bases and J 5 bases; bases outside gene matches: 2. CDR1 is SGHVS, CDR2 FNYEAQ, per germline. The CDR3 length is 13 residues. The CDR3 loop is CASTSGGNNEQFF. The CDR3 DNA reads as TGTGCCAGCACTAGCGGGGGAAACAATGAGCAGTTCTTC.

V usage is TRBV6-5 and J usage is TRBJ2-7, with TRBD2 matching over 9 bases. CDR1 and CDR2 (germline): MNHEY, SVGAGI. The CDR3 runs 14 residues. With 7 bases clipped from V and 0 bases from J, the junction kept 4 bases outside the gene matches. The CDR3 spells CASNAGGSSYEQYF. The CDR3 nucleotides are TGTGCCAGCAATGCGGGGGGGAGCTCCTACGAGCAGTACTTC.

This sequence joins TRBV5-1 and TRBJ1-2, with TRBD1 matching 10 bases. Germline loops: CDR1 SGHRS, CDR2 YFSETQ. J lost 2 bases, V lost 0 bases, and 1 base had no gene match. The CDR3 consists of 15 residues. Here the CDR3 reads CASSLAGQGNYGYTF. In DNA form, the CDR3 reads TGCGCCAGCAGCTTGGCGGGACAGGGGAACTATGGCTACACCTTC. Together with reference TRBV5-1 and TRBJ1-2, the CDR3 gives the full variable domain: KAGVTQTPRYLIKTRGQQVTLSCSPISGHRSVSWYQQTPGQGLQFLFEYFSETQRNKGNFPGRFSGRQFSNSRSEMNVSTLELGDSALYLCASSLAGQGNYGYTFGSGTRLTVV.

CDR3 bases: TGTGCCAGTAGTATTAGGGGACAGGGGAATCAGCCCCAGCATTTT. Translated, it gives CASSIRGQGNQPQHF. The rearrangement joins TRBV19 to TRBJ1-5; the match to TRBD1 covers 10 bases. Trimming at V came to 3 bases and at J to 4 bases, leaving 3 bases not matched to a gene. This CDR3 region has 15 residues. Per germline, CDR1 LNHDA and CDR2 SQIVND (reference sequence).

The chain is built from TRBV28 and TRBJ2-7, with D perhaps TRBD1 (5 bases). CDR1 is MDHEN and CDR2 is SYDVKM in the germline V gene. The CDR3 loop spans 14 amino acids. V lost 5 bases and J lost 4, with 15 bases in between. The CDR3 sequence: CASSLPGILYEQYF. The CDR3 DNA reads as TGTGCCAGCAGTCTACCAGGGATCTTGTACGAGCAGTACTTC.

The CDR3 is CASSEQRVANTGELFF. For the CDR3, the DNA is TGTGCCAGCAGTGAACAACGGGTCGCGAACACCGGGGAGCTGTTTTTT. This chain links TRBV2 with TRBJ2-2; D unclear. Germline V gene sequence: CDR1 SNHLY, CDR2 FYNNEI. Trimming shortened V by 2 bases and J by 0 bases, and 10 bases separated the two germline ends. The length of the CDR3 is 16 residues.

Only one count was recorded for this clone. DNA for the CDR3: TGCGCCAGCAGCTTGGGGGGCGGCGAAAAACTGTTTTTT. This encodes CASSLGGGEKLFF. The rearrangement links TRBV5-1 to TRBJ1-4; D possibly corresponds to TRBD1 (5 bases). This CDR3 has 13 residues. Looked up from germline, CDR1 is SGHRS and CDR2 is YFSETQ. Trimming shortened V by 0 bases and J by 8 bases, and 8 bases separated the two germline ends.

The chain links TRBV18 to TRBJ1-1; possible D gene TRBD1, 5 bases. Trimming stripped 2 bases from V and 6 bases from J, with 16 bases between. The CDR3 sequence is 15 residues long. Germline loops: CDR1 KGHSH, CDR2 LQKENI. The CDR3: CASSPRGVQSAEAFF. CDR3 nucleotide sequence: TGTGCCAGCTCACCAAGGGGCGTACAGAGCGCTGAAGCTTTCTTT.